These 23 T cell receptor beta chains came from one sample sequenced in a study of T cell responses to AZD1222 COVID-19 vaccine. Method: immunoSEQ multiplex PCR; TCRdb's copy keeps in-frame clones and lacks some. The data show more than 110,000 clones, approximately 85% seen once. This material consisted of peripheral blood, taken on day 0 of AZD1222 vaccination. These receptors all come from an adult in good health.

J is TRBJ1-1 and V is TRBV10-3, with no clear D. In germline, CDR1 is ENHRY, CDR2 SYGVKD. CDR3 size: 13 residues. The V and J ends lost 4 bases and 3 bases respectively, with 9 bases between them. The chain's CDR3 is CAISAGKDTEAFF. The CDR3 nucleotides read TGTGCCATCAGTGCCGGGAAGGACACTGAAGCTTTCTTT.

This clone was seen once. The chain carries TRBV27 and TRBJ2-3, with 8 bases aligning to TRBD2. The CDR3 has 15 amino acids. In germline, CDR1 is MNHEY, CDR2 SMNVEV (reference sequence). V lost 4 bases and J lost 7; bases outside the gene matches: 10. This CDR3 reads CASSSLTGGPNTQYF. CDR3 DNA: TGTGCCAGCAGTTCTCTTACGGGAGGGCCAAATACGCAGTATTTT.

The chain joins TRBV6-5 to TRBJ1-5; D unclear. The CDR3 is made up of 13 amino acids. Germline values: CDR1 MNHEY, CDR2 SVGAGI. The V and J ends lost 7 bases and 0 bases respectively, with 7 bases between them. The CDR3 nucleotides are TGTGCCAGCATTATAAGTAGCAATCAGCCCCAGCATTTT. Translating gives CASIISSNQPQHF.

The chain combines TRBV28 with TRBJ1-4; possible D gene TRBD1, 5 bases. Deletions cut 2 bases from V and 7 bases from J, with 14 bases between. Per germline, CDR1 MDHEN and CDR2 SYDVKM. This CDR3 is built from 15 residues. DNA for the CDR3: TGTGCCAGCAGTTTAAATTGGGGCGGTGGTGAAAAACTGTTTTTT. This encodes CASSLNWGGGEKLFF.

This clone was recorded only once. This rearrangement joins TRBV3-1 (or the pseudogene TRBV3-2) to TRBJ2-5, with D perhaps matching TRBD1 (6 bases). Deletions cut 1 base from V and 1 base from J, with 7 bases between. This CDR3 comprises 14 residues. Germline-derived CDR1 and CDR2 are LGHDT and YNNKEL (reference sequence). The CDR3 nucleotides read TGTGCCAGCAGCCAAGCACAGGGCCAAGAGACCCAGTACTTC. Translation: CASSQAQGQETQYF.

DNA of the CDR3: TGTGCCAGCAGTGACAGTCCCTATCAGCCCCAGCATTTT. This translates into CASSDSPYQPQHF. The genes are TRBV6-1 and TRBJ1-5; no clear D. This CDR3 has 13 residues. The V gene lost 3 bases and the J gene lost 5 bases, with 8 bases spanning the gap. Per germline, CDR1 MNHNS and CDR2 SASEGT.

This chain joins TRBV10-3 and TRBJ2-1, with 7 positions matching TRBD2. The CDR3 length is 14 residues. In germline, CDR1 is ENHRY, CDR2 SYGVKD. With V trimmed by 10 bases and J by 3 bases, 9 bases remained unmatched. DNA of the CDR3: TGTGCCAGCCACCCTAGCGGAGACTACAATGAGCAGTTCTTC. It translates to CASHPSGDYNEQFF.

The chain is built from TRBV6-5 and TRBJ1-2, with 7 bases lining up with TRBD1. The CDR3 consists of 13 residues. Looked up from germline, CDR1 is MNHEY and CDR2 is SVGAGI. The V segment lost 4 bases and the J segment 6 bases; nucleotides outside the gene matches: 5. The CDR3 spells CASSLTGSHGYTF. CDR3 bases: TGTGCCAGCAGTTTGACAGGGTCGCATGGCTACACCTTC.

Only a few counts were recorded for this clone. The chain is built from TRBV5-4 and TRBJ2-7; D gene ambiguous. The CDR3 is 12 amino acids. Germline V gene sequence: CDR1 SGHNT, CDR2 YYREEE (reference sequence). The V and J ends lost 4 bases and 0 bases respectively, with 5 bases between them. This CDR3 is CASSAGSYEQYF. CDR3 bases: TGTGCCAGCAGCGCCGGCTCCTACGAGCAGTACTTC.

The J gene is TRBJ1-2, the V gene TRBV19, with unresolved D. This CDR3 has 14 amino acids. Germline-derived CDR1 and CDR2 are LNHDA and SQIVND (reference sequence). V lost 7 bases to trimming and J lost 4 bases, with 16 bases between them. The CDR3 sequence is CASTLGGSTYGYTF. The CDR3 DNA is TGTGCCAGTACCCTAGGCGGGAGCACCTATGGCTACACCTTC.

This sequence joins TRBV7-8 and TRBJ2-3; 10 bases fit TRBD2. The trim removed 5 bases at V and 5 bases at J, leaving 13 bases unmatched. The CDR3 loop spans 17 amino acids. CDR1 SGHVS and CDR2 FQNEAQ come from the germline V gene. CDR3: CASSRAGGAGLEDTQYF. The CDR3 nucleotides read TGTGCCAGCAGCCGAGCGGGGGGGGCCGGTCTCGAAGATACGCAGTATTTT.

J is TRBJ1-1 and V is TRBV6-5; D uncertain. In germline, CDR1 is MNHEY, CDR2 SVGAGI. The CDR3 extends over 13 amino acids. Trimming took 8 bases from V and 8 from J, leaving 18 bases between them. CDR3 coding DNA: TGTGCCAGCTCACCCGATCGGGTCCTGGAAGCTTTCTTT. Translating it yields CASSPDRVLEAFF.

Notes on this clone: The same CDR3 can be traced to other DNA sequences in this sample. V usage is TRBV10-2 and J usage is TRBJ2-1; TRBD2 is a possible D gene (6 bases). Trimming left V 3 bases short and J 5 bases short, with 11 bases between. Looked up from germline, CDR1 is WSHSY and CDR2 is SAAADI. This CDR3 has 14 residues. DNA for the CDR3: TGCGCCAGCAGTGAACTAGCCGGCGACAATGAGCAGTTCTTC. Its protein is CASSELAGDNEQFF.

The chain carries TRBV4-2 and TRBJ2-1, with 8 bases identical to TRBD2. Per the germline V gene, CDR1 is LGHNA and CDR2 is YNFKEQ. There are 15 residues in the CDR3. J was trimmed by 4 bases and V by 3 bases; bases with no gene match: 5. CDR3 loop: CASSQTGTRYNEQFF. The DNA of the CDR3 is TGTGCCAGCAGCCAGACCGGGACTAGATACAATGAGCAGTTCTTC.

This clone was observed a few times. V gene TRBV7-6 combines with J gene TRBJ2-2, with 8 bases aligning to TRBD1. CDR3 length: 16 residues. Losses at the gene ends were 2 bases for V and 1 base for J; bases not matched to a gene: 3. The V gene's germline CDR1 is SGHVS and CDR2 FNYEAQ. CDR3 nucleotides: TGTGCCAGCAGCTTAATAGGACAGGGGAACACCGGGGAGCTGTTTTTT. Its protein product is CASSLIGQGNTGELFF. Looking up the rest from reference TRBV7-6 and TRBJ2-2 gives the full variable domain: GAGVSQSPRYKVTKRGQDVALRCDPISGHVSLYWYRQALGQGPEFLTYFNYEAQQDKSGLPNDRFSAERPEGSISTLTIQRTEQRDSAMYRCASSLIGQGNTGELFFGEGSRLTVL.

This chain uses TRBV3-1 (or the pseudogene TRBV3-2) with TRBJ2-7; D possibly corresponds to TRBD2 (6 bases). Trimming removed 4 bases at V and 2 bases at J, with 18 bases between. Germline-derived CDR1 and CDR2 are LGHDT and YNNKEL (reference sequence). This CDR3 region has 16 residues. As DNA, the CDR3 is TGTGCCAGCAGCCTCCAAGGCTGGCGGGGCACCTACGAGCAGTACTTC. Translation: CASSLQGWRGTYEQYF.

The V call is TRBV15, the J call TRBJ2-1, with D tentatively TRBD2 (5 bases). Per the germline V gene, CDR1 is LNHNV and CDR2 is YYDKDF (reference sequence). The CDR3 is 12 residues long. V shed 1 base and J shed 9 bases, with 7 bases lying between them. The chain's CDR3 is CATSRAGGEQFF. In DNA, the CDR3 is TGTGCCACCAGCAGAGCTGGAGGTGAGCAGTTCTTC.

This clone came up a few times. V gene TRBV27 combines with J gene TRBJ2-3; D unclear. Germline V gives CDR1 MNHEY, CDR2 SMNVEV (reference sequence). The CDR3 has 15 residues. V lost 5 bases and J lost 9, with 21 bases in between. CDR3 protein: CASSPIMPRLGTQYF. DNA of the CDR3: TGTGCCAGCAGTCCAATAATGCCCCGACTGGGAACGCAGTATTTT.

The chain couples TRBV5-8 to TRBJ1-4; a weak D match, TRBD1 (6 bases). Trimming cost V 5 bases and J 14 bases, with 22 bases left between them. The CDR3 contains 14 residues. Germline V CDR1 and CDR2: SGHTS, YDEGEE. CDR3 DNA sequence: TGTGCCAGCAGTATCCAGGGGCATCGTCCCACGCTGTTTTTT. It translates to CASSIQGHRPTLFF.

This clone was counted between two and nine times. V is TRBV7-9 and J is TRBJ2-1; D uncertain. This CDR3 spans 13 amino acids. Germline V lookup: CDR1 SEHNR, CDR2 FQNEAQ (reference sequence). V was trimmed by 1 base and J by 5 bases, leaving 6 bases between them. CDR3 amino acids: CASSLGQNNEQFF. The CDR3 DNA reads TGTGCCAGCAGCTTAGGCCAAAACAATGAGCAGTTCTTC.

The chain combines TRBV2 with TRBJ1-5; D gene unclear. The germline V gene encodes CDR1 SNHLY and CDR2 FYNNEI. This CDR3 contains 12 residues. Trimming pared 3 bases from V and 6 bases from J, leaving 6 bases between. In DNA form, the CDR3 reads TGTGCCAGCAGTGATAGGCCTCAGCCCCAGCATTTT. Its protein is CASSDRPQPQHF.

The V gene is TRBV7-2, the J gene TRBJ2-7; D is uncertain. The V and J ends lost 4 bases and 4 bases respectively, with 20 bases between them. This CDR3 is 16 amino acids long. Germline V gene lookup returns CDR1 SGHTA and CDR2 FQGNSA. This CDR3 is CASSSPRTIGSYEQYF. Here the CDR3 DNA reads TGTGCCAGCAGCTCCCCCCGCACGATAGGGTCGTACGAGCAGTACTTC.

The CDR3 sequence is CASSPTPSNTGELFF. The CDR3 DNA sequence: TGTGCCAGCAGCCCGACACCCTCGAACACCGGGGAGCTGTTTTTT. The chain is built from TRBV7-6 and TRBJ2-2, with D unclear. The CDR3 runs 15 residues. V was trimmed by 5 bases and J by 0 bases, leaving 10 bases between them. Germline loops: CDR1 SGHVS, CDR2 FNYEAQ.